The text below deals with one T cell receptor (beta chain). Clones were read by immunoSEQ multiplex PCR, and TCRdb kept only the in-frame ones, dropping some. The repertoire consists of about 63,000 clones, with about 80% occurring once and the leading ten covering around 3.2%. The data derive from a study of early stage breast cancer tumors. V was shortened by 5 bases and J by 1 base, with 14 bases between the two germline ends. In germline, CDR1 is SGHVS, CDR2 FNYEAQ. The CDR3 runs to 15 residues. The receptor's source is a person aged 25 to 39 with breast cancer. The sequencing input was blood. The V and J genes are TRBV7-6 and TRBJ2-5, with D hard to call. CDR3 protein: CASSPRSVSQETQYF. Written as DNA, the CDR3 is TGTGCCAGCAGCCCAAGGAGCGTGTCCCAAGAGACCCAGTACTTC.